Sequencing of this T cell receptor (beta chain) was carried out in a study of blood T cell repertoires in COVID-19 (dated by TCRdb to the early 2020s). As for the study more broadly: Collaborator samples came from the United States, Italy and Spain and covered acute and convalescent phases of COVID-19. The prospective study material was composed of cDNA or gDNA derived from T cells, B-cell-depleted T cells, or PBMCs. Subjects who had been exposed to COVID-19, were actively infected with it, or had recovered from it provided the deeply sampled blood TCRbeta repertoires that made up the dataset. The repertoires were made available in a free public database intended to serve as a resource for research on the immune response to SARS-CoV-2. Samples were obtained from the ongoing ImmuneRACE study (first 160 participants) and from roughly 1,300 subjects provided by 6 global collaborators. Sample metadata almost always included a de-identified subject ID, COVID-19 status, age in years and sex. Where available, HLA class I and class II types were taken from metadata supplied by the sample provider and were not determined by assay-based typing. Here is what the overall study found, with its caveats: How much clinical and demographic metadata was included differed by source and by participant, and the metadata was provided uncurated.

This clone was counted many times. The antigen this receptor binds is unknown. Base qualities are missing; no much larger clone stands one base away. In the prospective study, participants were roughly 18 to 100 years old, resided in 24 geographic areas of the United States, and were enrolled through a virtual design. Cohort assignment in the prospective study relied on participant-reported clinical history from a screening survey and a study questionnaire. Recovered participants in ImmuneRACE Cohort 3 were defined as having two consecutive negative NP/OP PCR tests, clearance from a healthcare professional, or resolution of symptoms. In the prospective study, mobile phlebotomists collected whole blood, serum and a nasopharyngeal or oropharyngeal swab from each participant. Over a roughly 2-month period, participants in the prospective study had the option of providing additional blood draws and questionnaires. Before DNA extraction, blood samples from the prospective study were shipped at room temperature or frozen.

TCRbeta CDR3 regions were amplified from genomic DNA by means of the immunoSEQ Assay, a bias-controlled multiplex PCR. From the authors' description of their analysis: The number of nucleated cells in each sample was estimated by amplification of reference gene primers within the assay. To quantify the absolute abundance of each unique TCRbeta CDR3 rearrangement, sequence reads were collapsed and filtered. For each sample, productive Simpson clonality was calculated by taking the square root of Simpson's diversity index across productive rearrangements. TCRdb retrieved this table from immuneACCESS and kept in-frame rearrangements only. Not all clones are present; in checked studies, unresolved V genes account for under half, and no reason is known for the remainder. For V, J and clone size, that table is used; D and trimming come from the DNA. The sample table holds a few hundred thousand clones, of which around 85% were seen once. More than 3.5% of the sample is held by the ten biggest clonotypes.

Per the germline V gene, WSHSY is the CDR1 and SAAADI is the CDR2. The CDR3 sequence holds 16 residues, the cysteine and phenylalanine included. Of the read, only the CDR3 DNA is kept; its 48 bases are in frame from base 1. V has 6 bases trimmed and J has 3 bases trimmed; junction bases matching no gene number 6. The chain links TRBV10-2 with TRBJ2-3; 13 central bases correspond to TRBD2. The sequenced sample was PBMCs or T cells enriched from blood (not recorded which). The source of this sequence is a woman aged 25 to 39 who had recovered from COVID-19. The nucleotides are TGCGCCAGCAGGGGACTAGCGGGGATGAGGACAGATACGCAGTATTTT. Translation gives CASRGLAGMRTDTQYF.